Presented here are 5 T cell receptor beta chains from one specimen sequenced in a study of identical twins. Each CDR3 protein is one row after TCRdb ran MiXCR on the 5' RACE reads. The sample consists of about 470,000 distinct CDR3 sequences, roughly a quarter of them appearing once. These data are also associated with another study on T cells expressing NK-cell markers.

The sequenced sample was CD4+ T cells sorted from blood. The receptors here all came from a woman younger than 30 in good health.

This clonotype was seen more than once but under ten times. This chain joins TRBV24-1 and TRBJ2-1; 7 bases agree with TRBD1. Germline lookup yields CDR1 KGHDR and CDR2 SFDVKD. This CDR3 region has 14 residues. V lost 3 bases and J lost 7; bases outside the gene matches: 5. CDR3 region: CATSDTGVGNEQFF. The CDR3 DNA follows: TGTGCCACCAGTGATACAGGGGTGGGGAATGAGCAGTTCTTC.

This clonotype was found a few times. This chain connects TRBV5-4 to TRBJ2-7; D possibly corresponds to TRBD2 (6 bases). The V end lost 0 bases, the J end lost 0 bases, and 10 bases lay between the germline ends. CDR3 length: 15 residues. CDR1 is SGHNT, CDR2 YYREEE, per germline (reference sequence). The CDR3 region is CASSLVDGSSYEQYF. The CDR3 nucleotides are TGTGCCAGCAGCTTGGTGGACGGGAGCTCCTACGAGCAGTACTTC.

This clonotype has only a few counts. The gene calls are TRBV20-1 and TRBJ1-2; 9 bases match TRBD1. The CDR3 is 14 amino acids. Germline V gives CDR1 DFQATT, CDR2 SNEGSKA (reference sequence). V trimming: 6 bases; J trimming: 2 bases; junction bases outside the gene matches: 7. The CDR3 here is CSAIRTGANYGYTF. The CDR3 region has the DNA TGCAGTGCCATAAGGACAGGGGCCAACTATGGCTACACCTTC.

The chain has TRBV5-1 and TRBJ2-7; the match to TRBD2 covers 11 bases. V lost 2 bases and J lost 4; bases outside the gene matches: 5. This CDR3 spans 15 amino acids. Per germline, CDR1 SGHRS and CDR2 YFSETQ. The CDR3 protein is CASSLLAGVGYEQYF. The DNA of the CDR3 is TGCGCCAGCAGCTTACTAGCGGGAGTAGGGTACGAGCAGTACTTC.

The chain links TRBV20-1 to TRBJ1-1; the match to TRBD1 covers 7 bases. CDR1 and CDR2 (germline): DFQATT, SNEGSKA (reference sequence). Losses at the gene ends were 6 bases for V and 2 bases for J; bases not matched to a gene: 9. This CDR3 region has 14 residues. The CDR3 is CSATDTGVNTEAFF. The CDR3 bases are TGCAGTGCCACCGATACAGGGGTAAACACTGAAGCTTTCTTT.